Listed below are T cell receptor beta chains from one sample, sequenced in a study of blood T cell repertoires in COVID-19. Sequencing was performed with immunoSEQ multiplex PCR; in TCRdb, only in-frame clones are kept and a portion is missing. The sample consists of a few hundred thousand clones, roughly 91% of them appearing once. Material for sequencing was peripheral blood. These receptors were collected from a man aged 25 to 45 with acute or convalescent COVID-19. The CDR3 runs from the conserved cysteine through the conserved F or W. A D gene is named only where the DNA matches it firmly. Clone size is given for some rows only: seen once, a few or many times, or a class if the clone is expanded.

d_gene: TRBD1
j_gene: TRBJ2-1
len: 16
abundance: few
v_gene: TRBV3-1/TRBV3-2
CDR3aa: CASSPGPGTGNNEQFF
CDR3nt: TGTGCCAGCAGCCCAGGACCCGGGACAGGGAACAATGAGCAGTTCTTC

d_gene: -
j_gene: TRBJ2-5
len: 15
abundance: few
v_gene: TRBV5-5
CDR3aa: CASSLMRHPGETQYF
CDR3nt: TGTGCCAGCAGCTTGATGCGGCATCCCGGGGAGACCCAGTACTTC

d_gene: -
j_gene: TRBJ1-2
len: 12
abundance: -
v_gene: TRBV29-1
CDR3aa: CSVDGRSYGYTF
CDR3nt: TGCAGCGTTGACGGTAGATCCTATGGCTACACCTTC

d_gene: TRBD2
j_gene: TRBJ2-7
len: 14
abundance: -
v_gene: TRBV5-1
CDR3aa: CASSYGTSGFEQYF
CDR3nt: TGCGCCAGCAGCTACGGGACTAGCGGATTCGAGCAGTACTTC

d_gene: -
j_gene: TRBJ2-7
len: 14
abundance: -
v_gene: TRBV15
CDR3aa: CATSRTSFSYEQYF
CDR3nt: TGTGCCACCAGCCGGACTTCGTTCTCCTACGAGCAGTACTTC

d_gene: TRBD1
j_gene: TRBJ1-2
len: 11
abundance: -
v_gene: TRBV29-1
CDR3aa: CSIGTVYGYTF
CDR3nt: TGCAGCATAGGGACAGTCTATGGCTACACCTTC

d_gene: -
j_gene: TRBJ2-7
len: 13
abundance: -
v_gene: TRBV6-5
CDR3aa: CASSLRVGGEQYF
CDR3nt: TGTGCCAGCAGCCTCAGGGTGGGGGGCGAGCAGTACTTC

d_gene: -
j_gene: TRBJ2-1
len: 13
abundance: -
v_gene: TRBV6-5
CDR3aa: CASSYSRGFEQFF
CDR3nt: TGTGCCAGCAGTTACTCAAGAGGGTTTGAGCAGTTCTTC

d_gene: -
j_gene: TRBJ1-4
len: 16
abundance: few
v_gene: TRBV5-6
CDR3aa: CASSLGPTATNEKLFF
CDR3nt: TGTGCCAGCAGCTTGGGGCCGACAGCAACTAATGAAAAACTGTTTTTT

d_gene: -
j_gene: TRBJ2-1
len: 13
abundance: -
v_gene: TRBV16
CDR3aa: CASSRDFDNEQFF
CDR3nt: TGTGCCAGCAGCCGGGACTTCGACAATGAGCAGTTCTTC

d_gene: -
j_gene: TRBJ2-3
len: 12
abundance: -
v_gene: TRBV30
CDR3aa: CAWSVPFQAQYF
CDR3nt: TGTGCCTGGAGTGTACCGTTCCAGGCGCAGTATTTT

d_gene: -
j_gene: TRBJ1-5
len: 15
abundance: -
v_gene: TRBV3-1/TRBV3-2
CDR3aa: CASSQDIQRNQPQHF
CDR3nt: TGTGCCAGCAGCCAAGATATACAGAGAAATCAGCCCCAGCATTTT

d_gene: TRBD2
j_gene: TRBJ2-3
len: 16
abundance: -
v_gene: TRBV3-1/TRBV3-2
CDR3aa: CASGRLPGLGADTQYF
CDR3nt: TGTGCCAGCGGAAGGCTTCCGGGACTAGGGGCAGATACGCAGTATTTT

d_gene: -
j_gene: TRBJ1-2
len: 14
abundance: -
v_gene: TRBV4-1
CDR3aa: CASSQVGEVYGYTF
CDR3nt: TGCGCCAGCAGCCAAGTGGGGGAGGTCTATGGCTACACCTTC

d_gene: TRBD1
j_gene: TRBJ1-6
len: 16
abundance: -
v_gene: TRBV5-5
CDR3aa: CASSRTTGGRNSPLHF
CDR3nt: TGTGCCAGCAGCCGGACTACAGGGGGCCGAAATTCACCCCTCCACTTT

d_gene: -
j_gene: TRBJ2-3
len: 14
abundance: -
v_gene: TRBV7-3
CDR3aa: CASSPQGSTDTQYF
CDR3nt: TGTGCCAGCAGCCCCCAGGGGAGCACAGATACGCAGTATTTT

d_gene: TRBD2
j_gene: TRBJ2-2
len: 16
abundance: -
v_gene: TRBV3-1/TRBV3-2
CDR3aa: CASSPLAGGETGELFF
CDR3nt: TGTGCCAGCAGCCCACTAGCGGGGGGCGAAACCGGGGAGCTGTTTTTT

d_gene: TRBD1
j_gene: TRBJ2-2
len: 14
abundance: once
v_gene: TRBV6-4
CDR3aa: CASRVGQAAGELFF
CDR3nt: TGTGCCAGCAGAGTAGGACAGGCGGCCGGGGAGCTGTTTTTT